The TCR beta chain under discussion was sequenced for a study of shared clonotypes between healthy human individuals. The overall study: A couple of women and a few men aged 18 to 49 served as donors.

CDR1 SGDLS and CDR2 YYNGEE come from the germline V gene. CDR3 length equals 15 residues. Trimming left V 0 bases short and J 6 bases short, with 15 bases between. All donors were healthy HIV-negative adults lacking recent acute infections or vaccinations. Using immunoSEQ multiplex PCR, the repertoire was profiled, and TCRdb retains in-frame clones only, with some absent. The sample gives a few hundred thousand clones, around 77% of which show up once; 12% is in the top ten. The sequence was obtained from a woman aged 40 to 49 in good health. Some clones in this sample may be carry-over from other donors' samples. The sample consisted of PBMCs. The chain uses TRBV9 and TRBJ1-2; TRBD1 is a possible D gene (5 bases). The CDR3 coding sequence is TGTGCCAGCAGCGTAGATCCAGGGCGTTCGGATGGCTACACCTTC. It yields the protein CASSVDPGRSDGYTF.